A single sample is the source of the 19 T cell receptor beta chains below, sequenced in a study of response to subunit inactivated influenza vaccine (dated by TCRdb to the late 2010s). Preparation of the library involved RT-PCR. TCRdb names Illumina HiSeq 2500 as the instrument used. TCRdb took the public reads, trimmed them with fastp at Q25, ran MiXCR for clone calling and kept in-frame beta chains. Rows with one shared CDR3 protein collapse into an entry with the most common genes and DNA. Within this sample are about 520,000 distinct CDR3 sequences, with about 25% of them counted one time only. Jointly, the top ten make up about 1.9% of the sample. The sequencing here drew on CD4+ T cells sorted from PBMCs, taken around 5 days after vaccination. These receptors came from a man over 45 who received an inactivated influenza vaccine. Donor details come from another sample of the same person, matched by shared clones.

The chain is built from TRBV20-1 and TRBJ2-1; tentatively, D is TRBD1 (6 bases). Between the trimmed V and J ends, which lost 6 bases and 7 bases, there was a span of 10 bases. The CDR3 runs 11 residues. CDR1 is DFQATT, CDR2 SNEGSKA, per germline (reference sequence). In nucleotides, the CDR3 is TGCAGTGCCACGGGACAAAATGAGCAGTTCTTC. It translates to CSATGQNEQFF.

The genes are TRBV7-9 and TRBJ2-4, with D possibly matching TRBD2 (6 bases). This CDR3 spans 16 amino acids. Germline CDR1 is SEHNR and CDR2 is FQNEAQ (reference sequence). V was cut by 6 bases and J by 1 base, with 16 bases left in between. The CDR3 here is CASRTGGKDAKNIQYF. CDR3 nucleotide sequence: TGTGCCAGCAGGACTGGGGGGAAGGATGCCAAAAACATTCAGTACTTC. Supplemented by reference TRBV7-9 and TRBJ2-4, the full variable domain reads DTGVSQNPRHKITKRGQNVTFRCDPISEHNRLYWYRQTLGQGPEFLTYFQNEAQLEKSRLLSDRFSAERPKGSFSTLEIQRTEQGDSAMYLCASRTGGKDAKNIQYFGAGTRLSVL.

This clonotype was counted a few times. J is TRBJ2-7 and V is TRBV18; 7 bases line up with TRBD1. V dropped 3 bases and J dropped 3; count of bases not matched to a gene: 2. This CDR3 comprises 13 residues. Germline CDR1 and CDR2: KGHSH and LQKENI. For the CDR3, the DNA is TGTGCCAGCTCACCGGCAGGGGGCTACGAGCAGTACTTC. Residues: CASSPAGGYEQYF.

This clonotype came up a few times. The rearrangement joins TRBV2 to TRBJ2-2, with 10 bases aligning to TRBD1. Germline V gene sequence: CDR1 SNHLY, CDR2 FYNNEI. V lost 7 bases to trimming and J lost 3 bases; unmatched junction nucleotides: 14. This CDR3 has 18 residues. CDR3 DNA sequence: TGTGCCAGCACTAGCGGACTATGGGACAGGGGATACACCGGGGAGCTGTTTTTT. Translating it yields CASTSGLWDRGYTGELFF.

This clonotype came up a few times. This chain joins TRBV12-3 or TRBV12-4 and TRBJ2-1, with 9 bases lining up with TRBD1. V trimming: 2 bases; J trimming: 7 bases; junction bases outside the gene matches: 3. This CDR3 comprises 14 residues. CDR3 protein: CASSLSGQGNEQFF. CDR3 nucleotide sequence: TGTGCCAGCAGTTTATCAGGACAGGGGAATGAGCAGTTCTTC.

This clonotype turned up a few times. The V call is TRBV20-1, the J call TRBJ2-2; D possibly uses TRBD1 or TRBD2 (5 bases each). Trimming removed 4 bases from V and 4 bases from J, with 13 bases in between. The CDR3 is 14 residues long. From germline, CDR1 is DFQATT and CDR2 SNEGSKA (reference sequence). This CDR3 reads CSAIPGRSTGELFF. The CDR3, as DNA: TGCAGTGCTATTCCGGGACGCTCCACCGGGGAGCTGTTTTTT.

The chain's CDR3 is CSVNRARTQYF. DNA for the CDR3: TGCAGTGTCAACAGGGCGAGGACGCAGTATTTT. The V gene is TRBV20-1, the J gene TRBJ2-3; tentative D call: TRBD1 (6 bases). Germline V lookup: CDR1 DFQATT, CDR2 SNEGSKA (reference sequence). The CDR3 totals 11 residues. Trimming cost V 7 bases and J 9 bases, with 14 bases left between them.

This sequence joins TRBV5-1 and TRBJ2-5, with 11 bases identical to TRBD2. V lost 0 bases and J lost 4; bases outside the gene matches: 8. Germline V gives CDR1 SGHRS, CDR2 YFSETQ. The CDR3 totals 17 residues. In nucleotides, the CDR3 is TGCGCCAGCAGCTTGGGTACTAGCGGGAGATTCACAGAGACCCAGTACTTC. This translates into CASSLGTSGRFTETQYF.

This sequence joins TRBV18 and TRBJ2-1; 9 nucleotides line up with TRBD2. From germline, CDR1 is KGHSH and CDR2 LQKENI. There are 15 residues in the CDR3. The junction had 12 bases not matched to a gene; V was cut back by 6 bases and J by 9 bases. The CDR3 sequence: CASSPGVAGVGEQFF. CDR3 DNA sequence: TGTGCCAGCTCCCCGGGAGTAGCGGGAGTCGGTGAGCAGTTCTTC.

The chain has TRBV6-5 and TRBJ2-1, with D possibly TRBD2 on 5 matching bases. Germline V gives CDR1 MNHEY, CDR2 SVGAGI. The V and J ends lost 0 bases and 0 bases respectively, with 9 bases between them. The CDR3 is 16 amino acids. The CDR3: CASSYSFGVSYNEQFF. DNA of the CDR3: TGTGCCAGCAGTTACTCCTTCGGGGTCTCCTACAATGAGCAGTTCTTC.

This clonotype was recorded a few times. The chain uses TRBV28 and TRBJ1-5; 8 nucleotides match TRBD1. The junction had 5 bases not matched to a gene; V was cut back by 4 bases and J by 6 bases. Looked up from germline, CDR1 is MDHEN and CDR2 is SYDVKM. This CDR3 is built from 14 residues. This chain's CDR3 is CASSSGTGPQPQHF. CDR3 DNA: TGTGCCAGCAGTTCCGGGACAGGTCCTCAGCCCCAGCATTTT.

This clonotype was observed a few times. The rearrangement links TRBV4-3 to TRBJ1-1, with D unclear. Deletions cut 0 bases from V and 3 bases from J, with 5 bases between. Germline V lookup: CDR1 LGHNA, CDR2 YSLEER. This CDR3 comprises 13 residues. The CDR3 nucleotides are TGCGCCAGCAGCCAAGAATGGGACACTGAAGCTTTCTTT. Its protein product is CASSQEWDTEAFF.

This clonotype was seen a single time. One base away lies a much larger clone, so this may be a sequencing read error. The rearrangement links TRBV28 to TRBJ1-5, with D possibly being TRBD1 (5 bases). Germline V gene data show CDR1 as MDHEN and CDR2 as SYDVKM. The CDR3 sequence is 12 residues long. CDR3: CDSRRGIQPQHF. As DNA, the CDR3 is TGTGACAGCAGACGGGGGATTCAGCCCCAGCATTTT.

The chain is built from TRBV11-2 and TRBJ2-7; 7 bases map to TRBD2. Germline V CDR1 and CDR2: SGHAT, FQNNGV. This CDR3 is 16 amino acids long. Germline trimming cut 5 bases from V and 7 bases from J; bases unmatched to any gene: 17. The CDR3 DNA reads as TGTGCCAGCAGCCCGCTGGCGGGAGTTACCACGGGAGAGCAGTACTTC. Amino acid sequence: CASSPLAGVTTGEQYF.

The sample holds a few counts of this clonotype. The chain is built from TRBV10-3 and TRBJ2-3; TRBD2 matches 14 bases. The J segment lost 3 bases and the V segment lost 6 bases, leaving 8 bases of the junction unmatched. The germline V gene encodes CDR1 ENHRY and CDR2 SYGVKD. This CDR3 has 17 residues. CDR3 sequence (DNA): TGTGCCATCAGACGATCCGGGACTAGCGGGAGTACAGATACGCAGTATTTT. The encoded protein is CAIRRSGTSGSTDTQYF.

CDR3 amino acids: CSARLSNKETQYF. CDR3 nucleotide sequence: TGCAGTGCTAGGCTATCCAATAAAGAGACCCAGTACTTC. The J gene is TRBJ2-5, the V gene TRBV20-1; D is undetermined. The CDR3 loop spans 13 amino acids. CDR1 and CDR2 from the germline V gene are DFQATT and SNEGSKA (reference sequence). V was shortened by 3 bases and J by 3 bases, with 11 bases between the two germline ends.

This clonotype appeared a few times. CDR3 nucleotide sequence: TGCAGTGCAGCATCAAAGAGCGGGAGGAAAGATACGCAGTATTTT. Amino acid sequence: CSAASKSGRKDTQYF. This chain uses TRBV20-1 with TRBJ2-3; 9 bases are a match to TRBD2. Unmatched junction bases numbered 12, after V lost 6 bases and J lost 5 bases. The length of the CDR3 is 15 residues. CDR1 and CDR2 (germline): DFQATT, SNEGSKA (reference sequence).

The chain recombines TRBV29-1 with TRBJ2-7; D gene ambiguous. The germline V and J ends were trimmed by 0 bases and 6 bases, with 6 bases remaining between them. Germline-derived CDR1 and CDR2 are SQVTM and ANQGSEA. The CDR3 totals 11 residues. The CDR3 sequence: CSVEEGREQYF. The CDR3 DNA reads TGCAGCGTTGAAGAGGGTCGCGAGCAGTACTTC.

This chain joins TRBV11-2 and TRBJ2-1, with 7 bases fitting TRBD1. Germline assignment: CDR1 SGHAT and CDR2 FQNNGV. The CDR3 sequence is 14 residues long. Trimming removed 1 base from V and 6 bases from J; junction bases left unmatched: 3. The DNA of the CDR3 is TGTGCCAGCAGCTTAGTACGACAGGGCAATGAGCAGTTCTTC. It specifies CASSLVRQGNEQFF.